This entry features one T cell receptor (beta chain) sequence. Its antigen is currently unknown. This entry belongs to a study of T cell responses to AZD1222 COVID-19 vaccine. About the study: Researchers grouped second doses given at about 4 or about 12 weeks into one pool. Study outcomes and limitations: Vaccine-associated CD4 TCRs spanned spike, dominant at 160-218 and 743-854. Nearly half of the spike-specific TCRs reportedly recognize variant regions that carry no mutations.

Sequencing was performed with immunoSEQ multiplex PCR; in TCRdb, only in-frame clones are kept and a portion is missing. The sample consists of approximately 120,000 clones, more than 75% of them appearing once. This CDR3 has 12 residues. Trimming left V 6 bases short and J 14 bases short, with 17 bases between. Germline CDR1 reads MNHEY; CDR2 reads SMNVEV (reference sequence). The material was peripheral blood, obtained on day 0 of AZD1222 vaccination. This sequence originates from an adult in good health. This chain connects TRBV27 to TRBJ2-1; TRBD1 might be the D (6 bases). The CDR3 DNA reads as TGTGCCAGCAGCCTTGCAGGGGCAAGGAAGTTCTTC. It specifies CASSLAGARKFF.